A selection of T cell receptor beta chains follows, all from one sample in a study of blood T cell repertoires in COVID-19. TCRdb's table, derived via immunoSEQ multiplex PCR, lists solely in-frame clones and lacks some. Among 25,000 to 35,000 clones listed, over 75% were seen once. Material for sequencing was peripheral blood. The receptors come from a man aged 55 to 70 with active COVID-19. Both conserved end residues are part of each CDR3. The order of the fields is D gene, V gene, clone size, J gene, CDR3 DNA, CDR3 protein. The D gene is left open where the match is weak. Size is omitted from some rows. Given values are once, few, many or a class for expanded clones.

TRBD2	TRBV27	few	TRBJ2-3	TGTGCCAGCAGGGTAGGCGGACTAGCTACAGATACGCAGTATTTT	CASRVGGLATDTQYF
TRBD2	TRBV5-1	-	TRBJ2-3	TGCGCCAGCGTCCCGGCCCCGGGCGGGAGGTCAGATACGCAGTATTTT	CASVPAPGGRSDTQYF
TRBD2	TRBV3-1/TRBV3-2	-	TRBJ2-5	TGTGCCAGCAGCCATAGCGGGAGGAGGGGGACCCAGTACTTC	CASSHSGRRGTQYF
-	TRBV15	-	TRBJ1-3	TGTGCCACCAGCGGTCGTCTAGGAAACACCATATATTTT	CATSGRLGNTIYF
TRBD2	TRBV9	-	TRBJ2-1	TGTGCCAGCAGCGTAGTCGGACTAGCGGCCAATGAGCAGTTCTTC	CASSVVGLAANEQFF
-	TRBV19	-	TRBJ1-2	TGTGCCAGTAGTAACGTCAGGGGCGATGGCTACACCTTC	CASSNVRGDGYTF
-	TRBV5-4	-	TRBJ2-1	TGTGCCAGCAGCTCAACCGGGGGATACAATGAGCAGTTCTTC	CASSSTGGYNEQFF
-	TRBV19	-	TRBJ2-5	TGTGCCAGTAGTCTCGGGGGAGCGGGCCCCCAAGAGACCCAGTACTTC	CASSLGGAGPQETQYF
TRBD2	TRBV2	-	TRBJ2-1	TGTGCCAGCAAAAGGGAGGGAAAGTTCTCCTACAATGAGCAGTTCTTC	CASKREGKFSYNEQFF
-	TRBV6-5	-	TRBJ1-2	TGTGCCAGCAGTTACTCGAAGTGGCCAGGTGGCTACACCTTC	CASSYSKWPGGYTF
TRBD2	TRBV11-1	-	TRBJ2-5	TGTGCCAGCAGCCAAGCGGGAGGTCTAGAGACCCAGTACTTC	CASSQAGGLETQYF
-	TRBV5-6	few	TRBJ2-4	TGTGCCAGCAGCGATTCCGGGACACTCAAAAACATTCAGTACTTC	CASSDSGTLKNIQYF
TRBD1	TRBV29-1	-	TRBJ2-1	TGCAGCGCCGTGGACAGGCAGTCCTACAATGAGCAGTTCTTC	CSAVDRQSYNEQFF
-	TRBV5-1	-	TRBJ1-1	TGCGCCAGCAGCTTGGGGGGCTCCACTGAAGCTTTCTTT	CASSLGGSTEAFF
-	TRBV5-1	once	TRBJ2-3	TGCGCCAGCAGCCCGTGGGAGGGCACAGATACGCAGTATTTT	CASSPWEGTDTQYF
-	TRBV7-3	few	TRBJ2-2	TGTGCCAGCAGCTTAACTCCCCCGGGCACCGGGGAGCTGTTTTTT	CASSLTPPGTGELFF
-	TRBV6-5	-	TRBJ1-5	TGTGCCAGCAGTTACGGGGCAGGCGGACAGCCCCAGCATTTT	CASSYGAGGQPQHF
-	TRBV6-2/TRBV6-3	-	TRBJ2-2	TGTGCCAGCAGTTACTCCCCTAGCGAGAGGGCCGGGGAGCTGTTTTTT	CASSYSPSERAGELFF
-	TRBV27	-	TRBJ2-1	TGTGCCAGCAGTTTGGGCCAGGGCCCCTACAATGAGCAGTTCTTC	CASSLGQGPYNEQFF
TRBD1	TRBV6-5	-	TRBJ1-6	TGTGCCAGCACCGGACAGGGATTAGGTTCACCCCTCCACTTT	CASTGQGLGSPLHF
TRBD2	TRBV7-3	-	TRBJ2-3	TGTGCCAGCAGCTCGATGGGACTAGCGGGAGCACGAGATACGCAGTATTTT	CASSSMGLAGARDTQYF
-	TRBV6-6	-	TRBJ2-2	TGTGCCAGCAGTTACTGGGGGGAGGACACCGGGGAGCTGTTTTTT	CASSYWGEDTGELFF
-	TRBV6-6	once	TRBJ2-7	TGTGCCAGCAGTTACTCCCGGCCCTCCGGGAACGAGCAGTACTTC	CASSYSRPSGNEQYF
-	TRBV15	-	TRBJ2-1	TGTGCCACCAGCAGAGATACCAGCGTAGGCAATGAGCAGTTCTTC	CATSRDTSVGNEQFF
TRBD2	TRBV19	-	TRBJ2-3	TGTGCCAGTAGTAGGAGAGCGGGAAGCACAGATACGCAGTATTTT	CASSRRAGSTDTQYF
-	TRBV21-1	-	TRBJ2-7	TGTGCCAGCAGCAAGCTGACAGCTACGAAGAGACGGTACGAGCAGTACTTC	CASSKLTATKRRYEQYF
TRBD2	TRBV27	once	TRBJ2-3	TGTGCCAGCAGCCCCCGAGCGGGGGCCGATACGCAGTATTTT	CASSPRAGADTQYF
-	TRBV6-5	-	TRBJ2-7	TGTGCCAGCAGTTTGGGGAGCGAGCAGTACTTC	CASSLGSEQYF
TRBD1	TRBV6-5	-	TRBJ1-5	TGTGCCAGCAGCCTGACAGGGTCGCAGCCCCAGCATTTT	CASSLTGSQPQHF
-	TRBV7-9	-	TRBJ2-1	TGTGCCAGCAGCTTGCTTGCTTCGGGAGTGCCCTACAATGAGCAGTTCTTC	CASSLLASGVPYNEQFF
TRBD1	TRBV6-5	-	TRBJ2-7	TGTGCCAGCAGGACTTCACCACAGGGGCTCGAGCAGTACTTC	CASRTSPQGLEQYF